The 21 T cell receptor beta chains given below trace back to one sample, sequenced in a study of a mutant IDH1 vaccine in newly diagnosed glioma. No antigen has been identified for these receptors. Specified time point: week 5, during vaccination. One vaccine dose held 300 ug of mutant IDH1 20-mer peptide and came with topical imiquimod. The repertoire was sequenced with immunoSEQ multiplex PCR; TCRdb's copy has only in-frame clones and lacks some. The profile covers approximately 61,000 clones, with 80% to 90% appearing a single time and less than 8% taken by the ten largest. Sequencing used PBMCs, obtained from a glioma patient whose treatment included an IDH1 peptide vaccine. The receptors shown here come from a woman aged 45-65 years with glioma.

This sequence joins TRBV11-3 and TRBJ1-1; D possibly corresponds to TRBD1 (6 bases). Germline values: CDR1 SGHNT, CDR2 YENEEA. The CDR3 consists of 14 residues. With 0 bases removed from V and 11 bases from J, the gap between germline ends came to 16 bases. CDR3 DNA: TGTGCCAGCAGCTTAGATCAGGGGTTTGTTTTGGCTTTCTTT. Its translation: CASSLDQGFVLAFF.

Here the CDR3 reads CASSFGAAANSYEQYF. The CDR3 DNA reads TGTGCCAGCAGCTTTGGGGCGGCGGCGAACTCCTACGAGCAGTACTTC. V gene TRBV5-4 combines with J gene TRBJ2-7, with D perhaps matching TRBD1 (5 bases). The CDR3 covers 16 residues. The V gene lost 2 bases and the J gene lost 0 bases, with 15 bases spanning the gap. Germline-derived CDR1 and CDR2 are SGHNT and YYREEE (reference sequence).

This chain joins TRBV28 and TRBJ1-2; tentatively, D is TRBD1 (6 bases). Trimming took 5 bases from V and 2 from J, leaving 9 bases between them. This CDR3 is 13 amino acids long. Looked up from germline, CDR1 is MDHEN and CDR2 is SYDVKM. CDR3 protein: CASSRTGNYGYTF. The DNA of the CDR3 is TGTGCCAGCAGTCGTACAGGGAACTATGGCTACACCTTC.

The chain is built from TRBV5-1 and TRBJ2-5; 14 bases are a match to TRBD2. This CDR3 spans 16 amino acids. V was pared by 4 bases and J by 5 bases, with 7 bases of the junction left unmatched. Per germline, CDR1 SGHRS and CDR2 YFSETQ. Here the CDR3 DNA reads TGCGCCAGCAGCGAGGGACTAGCGGGGGCTCTGGAGACCCAGTACTTC. This gives the protein CASSEGLAGALETQYF.

The CDR3 sequence: CASSRDSGETQYF. DNA for the CDR3: TGTGCCAGTAGCCGGGACTCGGGAGAGACCCAGTACTTC. This chain links TRBV19 with TRBJ2-5; a weak D match, TRBD2 (6 bases). This CDR3 contains 13 residues. From germline, CDR1 is LNHDA and CDR2 SQIVND (reference sequence). Trimming cost V 6 bases and J 4 bases, with 12 bases left between them.

This clone turned up a few times. The chain carries TRBV30 and TRBJ1-1; D not certain. Germline V CDR1 and CDR2: GTSNPN, SVGIG (reference sequence). Trimming left V 0 bases short and J 8 bases short, with 7 bases between. The length of the CDR3 is 11 residues. The CDR3 sequence: CAWSVQREAFF. DNA of the CDR3: TGTGCCTGGAGTGTACAAAGAGAAGCTTTCTTT. Using reference TRBV30 and TRBJ1-1 for the parts outside the CDR3, the full variable domain is SQTIHQWPATLVQPVGSPLSLECTVEGTSNPNLYWYRQAAGRGLQLLFYSVGIGQISSEVPQNLSASRPQDRQFILSSKKLLLSDSGFYLCAWSVQREAFFGQGTRLTVV.

The chain is built from TRBV19 and TRBJ2-2; D call uncertain. CDR3 length: 15 residues. From germline, CDR1 is LNHDA and CDR2 SQIVND (reference sequence). The V gene lost 1 base and the J gene lost 3 bases, with 9 bases spanning the gap. The CDR3 reads CASSIGTGHTGELFF. The DNA for the CDR3 is TGTGCCAGTAGTATAGGAACTGGACACACCGGGGAGCTGTTTTTT. The full variable domain, its missing parts supplied by reference TRBV19 and TRBJ2-2, is DGGITQSPKYLFRKEGQNVTLSCEQNLNHDAMYWYRQDPGQGLRLIYYSQIVNDFQKGDIAEGYSVSREKKESFPLTVTSAQKNPTAFYLCASSIGTGHTGELFFGEGSRLTVL.

V gene TRBV4-1 combines with J gene TRBJ2-1; 8 nucleotides agree with TRBD2. V lost 0 bases to trimming and J lost 5 bases; unmatched junction nucleotides: 6. The germline gives CDR1 MGHRA, CDR2 YSYEKL. This CDR3 comprises 16 residues. The CDR3 DNA sequence: TGCGCCAGCAGCCAAGATCGAGGCGGGGGGCACAATGAGCAGTTCTTC. Translation gives CASSQDRGGGHNEQFF.

Here the CDR3 DNA reads TGTGCCAGCTCGCACCGCAGGAACAGAATCTCTGGGGCCAACGTCCTGACTTTC. Amino acid sequence: CASSHRRNRISGANVLTF. The rearrangement joins TRBV28 to TRBJ2-6; D not resolved. V gave up 8 bases and J gave up 0 bases, with 20 bases separating them. Germline CDR1 is MDHEN and CDR2 is SYDVKM. CDR3 length: 18 residues.

This rearrangement joins TRBV5-1 to TRBJ1-1; D gene uncertain. V was trimmed by 4 bases and J by 1 base, leaving 8 bases between them. The CDR3 contains 13 residues. Looked up from germline, CDR1 is SGHRS and CDR2 is YFSETQ. CDR3 loop: CASSPYWNTEAFF. Written as DNA, the CDR3 is TGCGCCAGCAGCCCTTATTGGAACACTGAAGCTTTCTTT.

The gene calls are TRBV6-5 and TRBJ2-7; D may be TRBD1 (5 bases). Trimming removed 2 bases at V and 0 bases at J, with 11 bases between. CDR1 is MNHEY and CDR2 is SVGAGI in the germline V gene. The CDR3 sequence is 15 residues long. CDR3 amino acids: CASSYASDTSYEQYF. Written as DNA, the CDR3 is TGTGCCAGCAGTTACGCATCGGACACCTCCTACGAGCAGTACTTC.

This clone has only one observation. V gene TRBV6-1 combines with J gene TRBJ1-1; 7 bases line up with TRBD1. The V and J ends lost 0 bases and 4 bases, in that order; junction bases with no gene match: 2. Germline loops: CDR1 MNHNS, CDR2 SASEGT. The CDR3 is 14 amino acids. In nucleotides, the CDR3 is TGTGCCAGCAGTGAAGCTGACAGGGCCACTGAAGCTTTCTTT. It yields the protein CASSEADRATEAFF.

This clone was detected once. This chain uses TRBV9 with TRBJ1-2; TRBD1 matches at 7 bases. Germline assignment: CDR1 SGDLS and CDR2 YYNGEE. The CDR3 is 15 amino acids. V dropped 0 bases and J dropped 4; count of bases not matched to a gene: 6. In nucleotides, the CDR3 is TGTGCCAGCAGCGTAGCGGACAGGATAACCTATGGCTACACCTTC. It yields the protein CASSVADRITYGYTF.

The chain links TRBV29-1 to TRBJ2-5; D remains ambiguous. The V and J ends lost 5 bases and 0 bases respectively, with 7 bases between them. There are 12 residues in the CDR3. Germline V lookup: CDR1 SQVTM, CDR2 ANQGSEA. CDR3 sequence reads: CSVQAYQETQYF. DNA for the CDR3: TGCAGCGTTCAGGCGTACCAAGAGACCCAGTACTTC.

CDR3 sequence reads: CASSESGQGSNQPQHF. CDR3 nucleotide sequence: TGTGCCAGCAGTGAATCGGGCCAGGGGAGCAATCAGCCCCAGCATTTT. This chain connects TRBV2 to TRBJ1-5; D is possibly TRBD1 (6 bases). The CDR3 loop spans 16 amino acids. Trimming took off 2 bases at V and 1 base at J, with 12 bases between the two ends. Germline V gene lookup returns CDR1 SNHLY and CDR2 FYNNEI.

This clone was counted only a few times. The CDR3: CASSSQTGFSLSGANVLTF. The CDR3 DNA follows: TGTGCCAGCAGCTCCCAGACAGGGTTTAGCCTCTCTGGGGCCAACGTCCTGACTTTC. The V and J genes are TRBV11-2 and TRBJ2-6; 7 bases match TRBD1. The J segment lost 0 bases and the V segment lost 4 bases, leaving 12 bases of the junction unmatched. The CDR3 length is 19 residues. The germline V gene has CDR1 SGHAT and CDR2 FQNNGV.

The rearrangement uses TRBV27 and TRBJ2-7; 9 bases match TRBD1. This CDR3 region has 15 residues. The germline CDR1 and CDR2 sequences are MNHEY and SMNVEV (reference sequence). Trimming took 8 bases from V and 6 from J; bases not matched to a gene: 14. CDR3 loop: CASHPQGTGFAEQYF. CDR3 coding DNA: TGTGCCAGCCACCCCCAGGGGACAGGGTTCGCCGAGCAGTACTTC.

The chain links TRBV2 to TRBJ2-5; 9 positions agree with TRBD1. Germline V gene sequence: CDR1 SNHLY, CDR2 FYNNEI. With 4 bases clipped from V and 3 bases from J, the junction kept 3 bases outside the gene matches. This CDR3 is 14 amino acids long. The CDR3 sequence: CASSGWTGEETQYF. CDR3 bases: TGTGCCAGCAGTGGCTGGACAGGGGAAGAGACCCAGTACTTC.

This clone was seen just once. CDR3 residues: CASSPQGADQPQHF. CDR3 coding DNA: TGTGCCAGCAGTCCTCAGGGGGCAGATCAGCCCCAGCATTTT. The chain is built from TRBV27 and TRBJ1-5, with 8 bases that match TRBD1. Germline loops: CDR1 MNHEY, CDR2 SMNVEV (reference sequence). The CDR3 has 14 amino acids. The junction had 5 bases not matched to a gene; V was cut back by 5 bases and J by 5 bases.

V usage is TRBV11-3 and J usage is TRBJ2-3; D gene uncertain. The CDR3 is 14 amino acids. Germline V CDR1 and CDR2: SGHNT, YENEEA. Trimming stripped 0 bases from V and 0 bases from J, with 4 bases between. CDR3 in amino acids: CASSLERSTDTQYF. The CDR3 nucleotides are TGTGCCAGCAGCTTAGAAAGGAGCACAGATACGCAGTATTTT.

CDR3 sequence: CASSFPGHANTGELFF. The CDR3 nucleotides are TGTGCCAGCAGCTTCCCAGGGCACGCGAACACCGGGGAGCTGTTTTTT. The chain couples TRBV7-9 to TRBJ2-2, with D possibly matching TRBD1 (5 bases). The ends were cut back, 3 bases at V and 0 bases at J, with 11 bases in the middle. The CDR3 length is 16 residues. CDR1 is SEHNR and CDR2 is FQNEAQ in the germline V gene (reference sequence).